The T cell receptor beta chain under discussion was sequenced for a study of identical twins (dated by TCRdb to 2015 to 2016). Regarding the complete study: The study deep-sequenced TCR alpha and beta repertoires from monozygotic twins, unrelated adults of various ages and cord blood to test whether fetal clonotypes persist. To rule out contamination, replicate twin experiments were performed at different times with different library preparation protocols.

Library preparation used 5' RACE. For sequencing, an Illumina HiSeq 2000 was employed. Template switching introduced a universal primer binding site; the final cDNA contained a unique molecular identifier, enabling accurate counting of TCR cDNA molecules. First-strand cDNA for TCR alpha and beta chains was synthesized from specific primers in the conserved constant-segment region. To control for contamination, every cDNA library was double barcoded, receiving both a SMART-Mk sample barcode and Illumina barcodes. TruSeq adapter sequences and Illumina sample barcodes were added in two successive PCR steps. The TCR alpha and beta cDNA libraries were sequenced on the Illumina HiSeq platform using custom primers. Under the source paper's analysis protocol: Unique molecular identifiers were extracted from raw reads with MiGEC, and CDR3 positions were determined with MiXCR. For each individual, recombination models were inferred using an EM algorithm with the repgenHMM and IGoR tools. Shared clonotype analysis was performed with the tcR package in R, normalizing sharing by the product of cloneset sizes. To study raw recombination free of thymic and clonal selection effects, out-of-frame nonproductive sequences were analyzed. TCRdb's own reprocessing of the public reads used fastp at Q25 and MiXCR and kept productive beta chains. Rows matching on CDR3 protein sequence are summarized as one entry with the most common DNA and genes. Clone size and V and J calls follow TCRdb, not the original study. Counted in this sample were 450,000 or so distinct CDR3 sequences; less than 25% of them appeared once. The top ten hold just under 3% of the sample.

Findings and caveats that apply to the study as a whole: Invariant T cells such as MAIT and iNKT could partly confound zero-insertion analyses, although diverse VJ usage argued against such confounding for most clonotypes. Excess twin sharing in beta out-of-frame sequences was weaker because fewer shared sequences lowered the signal-to-noise ratio. In monozygotic twins, recombination models systematically underestimated out-of-frame TCR alpha sharing, but the models matched the sharing seen between unrelated individuals. Because the same donors could not be followed over many years, conclusions were based on cross-sectional statistical analysis. Compared with coincidental sharing between unrelated individuals, out-of-frame TCR alpha sequences shared between twins had an excess of sequences with low generation probability. Abundant cord blood beta clonotypes carried fewer insertions; young adult naive repertoires showed a weaker similar trend, while memory repertoires showed none.

In regard to this clonotype: Its specific antigen is unknown. Base-call qualities are not available, and no considerably larger clone is one nucleotide away.

All donors were healthy Caucasians. The twin cohort comprised three pairs of female monozygotic twins, all aged roughly 18 to 30 years. Positive isolation kits from Invitrogen were used to isolate CD4+ and CD8+ T cell populations. This same sample was also part of a study on T cells expressing NK-cell markers. According to the second study: TCR beta-chain repertoires were profiled in sorted CD3+CD56+NKG2C+, CD3+CD56+NKG2C- and CD3+CD56-NKG2C+ T-cell subsets from eight donors. Seven of the eight sequenced donors were HCMV-seropositive and one was HCMV-seronegative. In several experiments an anti-gammadeltaTCR antibody was added to restrict sorting to alphabetaTCR-expressing T cells. In about six donors, the dominant CD3+CD56+NKG2C+ clonotypes were found to rank among the top 10 CD8+ clonotypes and to make up 1.0-7.0% of CD8+ T cells. Those dominant clonotypes were again the most abundant among CD3+CD56-NKG2C+ cells in four donors, at roughly 25-65%. Whether the expanded NKG2C-expressing T cell clones were specific for HCMV antigens remained unclear. Randomly selected healthy volunteers, three men and five women, were used as the eight sequenced donors. HCMV-specific IgG was detected in serum with a commercial ELISA kit to determine HCMV serostatus. MIGEC was used to demultiplex reads and group reads by UMI, and MiTCR was used to assemble and quantify clonotypes. To exclude erroneous sequences, any TCR cDNA sequence not supported by at least two reads was discarded. The tcR package was used for downstream repertoire analysis, and clonotypes were matched across fractions by CDR3 nucleotide sequence plus V segment. VDJmatch was used to annotate antigen specificity against VDJdb, with one amino acid substitution in CDR3 allowed.

Material for sequencing was CD4+ T cells sorted from blood. This TCR came from a woman aged 18-29 years in good health.

The DNA sequence is TGTGCCAGCAGTGAATTCGGGGAGGGGTCACCCCTCCACTTT. This encodes CASSEFGEGSPLHF. The V and J genes are TRBV2 and TRBJ1-6, with TRBD1 as a weak D call on 5 bases. V drops 2 bases and J drops 10 bases, leaving 12 bases in between. For CDR1 and CDR2, the germline V gene lists SNHLY and FYNNEI. Including the terminal cysteine and phenylalanine, the CDR3 comprises 14 residues. Of the read, only the CDR3 DNA is kept; its 42 bases are in frame from base 1.